This entry lists 25 T cell receptor beta chains sequenced from one sample in a study of OX40 agonist ivuxolimab in advanced cancers. Here immunoSEQ multiplex PCR was the method, and the copy in TCRdb shows in-frame clones only, minus some. The sample lists around 55,000 clones, approximately 86% seen once, with approximately 12% in the top ten. The material was CD4+ or CD8+ T cells sorted from blood, obtained in a trial of the OX40 agonist ivuxolimab. All receptors derive from an adult with an advanced solid tumor such as melanoma, head and neck, liver or kidney cancer.

This chain connects TRBV27 to TRBJ1-2; no clear D gene. The V and J ends lost 0 bases and 2 bases respectively, with 10 bases between them. The CDR3 has 15 amino acids. Germline V gives CDR1 MNHEY, CDR2 SMNVEV (reference sequence). CDR3 nucleotide sequence: TGTGCCAGCAGTTTATCGGTAGCGGTAAACTATGGCTACACCTTC. It specifies CASSLSVAVNYGYTF.

This clone was seen only once. The chain carries TRBV4-1 and TRBJ1-2; D gene ambiguous. Germline V gene sequence: CDR1 MGHRA, CDR2 YSYEKL. V lost 3 bases, J lost 3 bases, and 17 bases lay in between. The CDR3 runs to 16 residues. DNA of the CDR3: TGCGCCAGCAGCCAGAGGGATGTTGGGCCATACTATGGCTACACCTTC. Encoded protein: CASSQRDVGPYYGYTF.

The chain carries TRBV6-6 and TRBJ2-7; TRBD1 matches at 8 bases. This CDR3 region has 13 residues. Germline trimming cut 8 bases from V and 0 bases from J; bases unmatched to any gene: 3. Germline CDR1 reads MNHNY; CDR2 reads SVGAGI (reference sequence). CDR3 protein: CASAGTGSYEQYF. The CDR3, as DNA: TGTGCCAGCGCTGGGACAGGCTCCTACGAGCAGTACTTC.

The chain carries TRBV29-1 and TRBJ2-3; a possible D gene is TRBD1 (6 bases). Trimming shortened V by 0 bases and J by 2 bases, and 15 bases separated the two germline ends. The V gene's germline CDR1 is SQVTM and CDR2 ANQGSEA. The CDR3 is 16 amino acids. DNA for the CDR3: TGCAGCGTTGAAGAGGGGACACGCCTATCCACAGATACGCAGTATTTT. This codes for CSVEEGTRLSTDTQYF.

As regards this clone: The CDR3 ends on some other residue instead of the conserved phenylalanine or tryptophan, so this is likely a read error. This chain joins TRBV27 and TRBJ1-6; D is perhaps TRBD1 (5 bases). The V gene lost 4 bases and the J gene lost 8 bases, with 15 bases spanning the gap. This CDR3 is 15 amino acids long. CDR1 MNHEY and CDR2 SMNVEV come from the germline V gene (reference sequence). The CDR3: CASSSGGGSYSPLHL. CDR3 in DNA: TGTGCCAGCAGTTCCGGGGGGGGAAGTTATTCACCCCTCCACCTT.

The chain combines TRBV13 with TRBJ2-1; perhaps TRBD2 as D (5 bases). This CDR3 has 15 amino acids. CDR1 and CDR2 from the germline V gene are PRHDT and FYEKMQ (reference sequence). V lost 5 bases to trimming and J lost 5 bases, with 16 bases between them. The CDR3 here is CASSPGGSGHNEQFF. CDR3 DNA: TGTGCCAGCAGCCCCGGTGGAAGCGGCCACAATGAGCAGTTCTTC. Supplemented by reference TRBV13 and TRBJ2-1, the full variable domain reads AAGVIQSPRHLIKEKRETATLKCYPIPRHDTVYWYQQGPGQDPQFLISFYEKMQSDKGSIPDRFSAQQFSDYHSELNMSSLELGDSALYFCASSPGGSGHNEQFFGPGTRLTVL.

This rearrangement joins TRBV7-6 to TRBJ1-1; D unresolved. Trimming stripped 1 base from V and 5 bases from J, with 11 bases between. The CDR3 consists of 14 residues. Per germline, CDR1 SGHVS and CDR2 FNYEAQ. CDR3 sequence (DNA): TGTGCCAGCAGCTTAGGTCTATCGGGAACTGAAGCTTTCTTT. Translated, it gives CASSLGLSGTEAFF.

This chain uses TRBV13 with TRBJ1-2; TRBD1 is a possible D gene (6 bases). The CDR3 is 16 amino acids. Trimming removed 4 bases from V and 0 bases from J, with 15 bases in between. The V gene's germline CDR1 is PRHDT and CDR2 FYEKMQ (reference sequence). Here the CDR3 reads CASSWRTATSNYGYTF. CDR3 nucleotides: TGTGCCAGCAGCTGGAGGACAGCGACCTCTAACTATGGCTACACCTTC.

This clone was seen once. A much larger clone differs by one base, so this may be a read error. This chain uses TRBV6-5 with TRBJ2-2; D is unresolved. CDR1 and CDR2 from the germline V gene are MNHEY and SVGAGI. This CDR3 has 14 amino acids. Here the CDR3 reads CASSYSESTRELFF. CDR3 bases: TGTGCCAGCAGTTACTCTGAGAGCACCAGGGAGCTGTTTTTT.

The CDR3 sequence: CASSPGTGLLLAKNIQYF. In nucleotides, the CDR3 is TGCGCCAGCAGCCCGGGGACAGGGCTCCTCTTAGCCAAAAACATTCAGTACTTC. The V and J genes are TRBV5-1 and TRBJ2-4; 9 bases are shared with TRBD1. CDR1 SGHRS and CDR2 YFSETQ come from the germline V gene. This CDR3 contains 18 residues. After removal of 4 bases from V and 0 bases from J, the junction contained 11 bases not matched to a gene.

The rearrangement joins TRBV14 to TRBJ2-5; no clear D. Germline CDR1 and CDR2: SGHDN and FVKESK. The CDR3 extends over 15 amino acids. V lost 0 bases and J lost 5, with 13 bases in between. CDR3 in amino acids: CASSQDTVSWETQYF. For the CDR3, the DNA is TGTGCCAGCAGCCAAGATACAGTGTCTTGGGAGACCCAGTACTTC.

The V gene is TRBV6-6, the J gene TRBJ2-5; 7 bases are shared with TRBD1. The V segment lost 5 bases and the J segment 1 base; nucleotides outside the gene matches: 7. The CDR3 is made up of 15 amino acids. Germline CDR1 MNHNY, CDR2 SVGAGI (reference sequence). In nucleotides, the CDR3 is TGTGCCAGCAGTCCATCGACAGGGACCCAAGAGACCCAGTACTTC. Protein sequence: CASSPSTGTQETQYF.

The chain recombines TRBV7-9 with TRBJ1-5; D gene unclear. The CDR3 contains 17 residues. Trimming took off 1 base at V and 3 bases at J, with 16 bases between the two ends. Germline CDR1 and CDR2: SEHNR and FQNEAQ (reference sequence). The CDR3 here is CASSLELGSSYNQPQHF. DNA for the CDR3: TGTGCCAGCAGCTTAGAGTTGGGGTCCTCATACAATCAGCCCCAGCATTTT. Variable domain in full (rest from reference TRBV7-9 and TRBJ1-5): DTGVSQNPRHKITKRGQNVTFRCDPISEHNRLYWYRQTLGQGPEFLTYFQNEAQLEKSRLLSDRFSAERPKGSFSTLEIQRTEQGDSAMYLCASSLELGSSYNQPQHFGDGTRLSIL.

The rearrangement uses TRBV2 and TRBJ1-5; D is perhaps TRBD1 (6 bases). V dropped 1 base and J dropped 2 bases, with 9 bases sitting between them. The CDR3 runs 15 residues. The germline V gene encodes CDR1 SNHLY and CDR2 FYNNEI. The CDR3, as DNA: TGTGCCAGCAGTGAAGGTAGACAGGGCAATCAGCCCCAGCATTTT. It is translated as CASSEGRQGNQPQHF.

The rearrangement links TRBV9 to TRBJ1-3; perhaps TRBD1 as D (6 bases). The CDR3 length is 15 residues. Germline values: CDR1 SGDLS, CDR2 YYNGEE. Trimming shortened V by 3 bases and J by 4 bases, and 14 bases separated the two germline ends. CDR3 sequence reads: CASSAGQSLGNTIYF. CDR3 sequence (DNA): TGTGCCAGCAGCGCCGGACAGTCCTTGGGAAACACCATATATTTT.

This chain links TRBV28 with TRBJ2-2; 7 positions agree with TRBD1. V trimming: 5 bases; J trimming: 2 bases; junction bases outside the gene matches: 8. The CDR3 has 16 amino acids. In germline, CDR1 is MDHEN, CDR2 SYDVKM. The CDR3 DNA sequence: TGTGCCAGCAGTCCTCCCGGGACAGTTAACACCGGGGAGCTGTTTTTT. It specifies CASSPPGTVNTGELFF.

CDR3 region: CASSPSSYGGLTGELFF. In DNA, the CDR3 is TGTGCCAGCAGCCCCAGCTCGTACGGGGGCCTCACCGGGGAGCTGTTTTTT. This chain uses TRBV7-8 with TRBJ2-2; the D call may be TRBD1 or TRBD2 (6 bases each). Germline V gene lookup returns CDR1 SGHVS and CDR2 FQNEAQ. V was shortened by 5 bases and J by 4 bases, with 20 bases between the two germline ends. The CDR3 spans 17 residues.

The rearrangement links TRBV11-2 to TRBJ2-2; 7 bases agree with TRBD2. From germline, CDR1 is SGHAT and CDR2 FQNNGV. This CDR3 has 13 residues. Losses at the gene ends were 5 bases for V and 9 bases for J; bases not matched to a gene: 6. The CDR3: CASSRRGVWELFF. In DNA, the CDR3 is TGTGCCAGCAGCAGACGGGGGGTATGGGAGCTGTTTTTT.

This clone is medium-sized (0.01 to 0.1%) by share. V usage is TRBV19 and J usage is TRBJ1-1, with 7 nucleotides matching TRBD1. This CDR3 contains 13 residues. The germline CDR1 and CDR2 sequences are LNHDA and SQIVND (reference sequence). The trim removed 11 bases at V and 0 bases at J, leaving 6 bases unmatched. DNA of the CDR3: TGTGCCTCTCGGGACAGCATGAACACTGAAGCTTTCTTT. Protein: CASRDSMNTEAFF.

The V gene is TRBV5-1, the J gene TRBJ2-7; D is possibly TRBD1 or TRBD2 (5 bases each). CDR1 is SGHRS and CDR2 is YFSETQ in the germline V gene. This CDR3 comprises 13 residues. V lost 4 bases, J lost 12 bases, and 20 bases lay in between. CDR3 amino acids: CASSIGGADTPYF. The DNA for the CDR3 is TGCGCCAGCAGCATTGGAGGAGCGGACACGCCGTACTTC.

This CDR3 is CASSARLAGVPDEQFF. The CDR3 nucleotides are TGTGCCAGTAGTGCCCGACTAGCGGGGGTCCCGGATGAGCAGTTCTTC. The chain combines TRBV19 with TRBJ2-1; 12 bases match TRBD2. V lost 5 bases, J lost 8 bases, and 10 bases stayed unmatched. The length of the CDR3 is 16 residues. Germline V gene lookup returns CDR1 LNHDA and CDR2 SQIVND (reference sequence). Complete variable domain (other parts from reference TRBV19 and TRBJ2-1): DGGITQSPKYLFRKEGQNVTLSCEQNLNHDAMYWYRQDPGQGLRLIYYSQIVNDFQKGDIAEGYSVSREKKESFPLTVTSAQKNPTAFYLCASSARLAGVPDEQFFGPGTRLTVL.

The chain recombines TRBV13 with TRBJ2-1; TRBD2 is a possible D gene (6 bases). The length of the CDR3 is 13 residues. The germline V gene has CDR1 PRHDT and CDR2 FYEKMQ (reference sequence). Trimming took 11 bases from V and 6 from J, leaving 17 bases between them. The CDR3 spells CAGAVGGINEQFF. CDR3 bases: TGTGCCGGTGCGGTGGGGGGAATCAATGAGCAGTTCTTC.

The chain uses TRBV7-9 and TRBJ1-5; D unclear. V lost 5 bases and J 1 base, leaving 9 bases between the germline ends. Germline loops: CDR1 SEHNR, CDR2 FQNEAQ (reference sequence). This CDR3 spans 14 amino acids. The CDR3 sequence is CASSAGGSNQPQHF. The DNA for the CDR3 is TGTGCCAGCAGCGCAGGCGGGAGCAATCAGCCCCAGCATTTT. Full variable domain (rest looked up from reference TRBV7-9 and TRBJ1-5): DTGVSQNPRHKITKRGQNVTFRCDPISEHNRLYWYRQTLGQGPEFLTYFQNEAQLEKSRLLSDRFSAERPKGSFSTLEIQRTEQGDSAMYLCASSAGGSNQPQHFGDGTRLSIL.

The table lists this clone with a count of one. The genes are TRBV6-5 and TRBJ2-5; perhaps TRBD1 as D (5 bases). The J call may be incorrect, as the DNA end agrees better with TRBJ2-7. The CDR3 totals 15 residues. Germline loops: CDR1 MNHEY, CDR2 SVGAGI. CDR3 in DNA: TGTGCCAGCAGTTCCGACAGATTACCGACCTACGAGCAGTACTTC. Its translation is CASSSDRLPTYEQYF.

The rearrangement links TRBV7-9 to TRBJ2-1; 7 bases match TRBD1. CDR3 size: 17 residues. V shed 5 bases, J shed 7 bases, and the junction held 17 bases outside the gene matches. From germline, CDR1 is SEHNR and CDR2 FQNEAQ (reference sequence). In DNA, the CDR3 is TGTGCCAGCAGCCCGCCCGGCCAGGGACAGCTTCTTAATGAGCAGTTCTTC. Translating gives CASSPPGQGQLLNEQFF. The complete variable domain, with remaining parts taken from reference TRBV7-9 and TRBJ2-1, reads DTGVSQNPRHKITKRGQNVTFRCDPISEHNRLYWYRQTLGQGPEFLTYFQNEAQLEKSRLLSDRFSAERPKGSFSTLEIQRTEQGDSAMYLCASSPPGQGQLLNEQFFGPGTRLTVL.